Presented here are 14 T cell receptor beta chains from one specimen sequenced in a study of blood T cell repertoires in COVID-19. The protocol was immunoSEQ multiplex PCR, while the TCRdb copy is restricted to in-frame clones and leaves out a portion. The data hold some 240,000 clones, with 82% observed a single time. Material for sequencing was peripheral blood. These receptors were obtained from a woman aged 60-70 years with active or convalescent COVID-19.

This sequence joins TRBV12-5 and TRBJ1-2; perhaps TRBD1 as D (5 bases). The CDR3 covers 15 residues. Germline V CDR1 and CDR2: LGHNT, FRNRAP. Trimming removed 3 bases at V and 2 bases at J, with 13 bases between. The CDR3 DNA is TGTGCTAGTGGTTTCGTCGACAGACCAAACTATGGCTACACCTTC. Translation: CASGFVDRPNYGYTF.

This clone was seen more than once but under ten times. The rearrangement links TRBV7-9 to TRBJ2-2, with 8 bases fitting TRBD2. J gave up 8 bases and V 4 bases, and 9 bases lay outside the gene matches. There are 15 residues in the CDR3. Germline V CDR1 and CDR2: SEHNR, FQNEAQ (reference sequence). The CDR3 DNA reads TGTGCCAGCAGCTCCCCGGAGCGGGGGCGGGGGGAGCTGTTTTTT. It translates to CASSSPERGRGELFF.

The V gene is TRBV5-6, the J gene TRBJ1-2, with a tentative D call TRBD1 (6 bases). The length of the CDR3 is 14 residues. With 0 bases removed from V and 4 bases from J, the gap between germline ends came to 10 bases. The germline CDR1 and CDR2 sequences are SGHDT and YYEEEE. CDR3 residues: CASSLEQGVYGYTF. DNA of the CDR3: TGTGCCAGCAGCTTGGAACAGGGCGTCTATGGCTACACCTTC.

Regarding this clone: Other DNA sequences in this specimen translate into the identical CDR3. V is TRBV5-4 and J is TRBJ2-7; 9 bases map to TRBD1. The CDR3 is made up of 14 amino acids. After removal of 4 bases from V and 3 bases from J, the junction contained 5 bases not matched to a gene. The germline V gene has CDR1 SGHNT and CDR2 YYREEE (reference sequence). CDR3 in amino acids: CASSRGTGSYEQYF. DNA of the CDR3: TGTGCCAGCAGCCGCGGGACAGGGAGCTACGAGCAGTACTTC.

This clone was observed a few times. The chain couples TRBV7-8 to TRBJ1-1; 8 bases match TRBD1. CDR1 and CDR2 (germline): SGHVS, FQNEAQ. The J segment lost 4 bases and the V segment lost 0 bases, leaving 10 bases of the junction unmatched. The CDR3 runs to 17 residues. The CDR3 sequence is CASSLADRVGLGTEAFF. For the CDR3, the DNA is TGTGCCAGCAGCTTAGCGGACAGGGTAGGGTTAGGCACTGAAGCTTTCTTT.

The gene calls are TRBV7-8 and TRBJ2-5, with D possibly TRBD1 on 6 matching bases. The V gene's germline CDR1 is SGHVS and CDR2 FQNEAQ. The CDR3 length is 16 residues. The V gene lost 2 bases and the J gene lost 4 bases, with 17 bases spanning the gap. As DNA, the CDR3 is TGTGCCAGCAGCTTACGGTCAGAGGGGGTAGGAGAGACCCAGTACTTC. Translated: CASSLRSEGVGETQYF.

The J gene is TRBJ1-2, the V gene TRBV30, with a tentative D call TRBD1 (6 bases). The V end was cut by 0 bases, the J end by 4 bases, with 9 bases between. Germline V gene lookup returns CDR1 GTSNPN and CDR2 SVGIG (reference sequence). This CDR3 has 13 residues. CDR3 in amino acids: CAWSVATGYGYTF. The CDR3 region has the DNA TGTGCCTGGAGTGTGGCGACAGGCTATGGCTACACCTTC.

V is TRBV7-9 and J is TRBJ2-1, with 8 bases matching TRBD1. J was trimmed by 0 bases and V by 1 base; bases with no gene match: 2. Germline values: CDR1 SEHNR, CDR2 FQNEAQ (reference sequence). The CDR3 is 16 residues long. CDR3 nucleotide sequence: TGTGCCAGCAGCTTAGGAGGACAGGGCTCCTACAATGAGCAGTTCTTC. Protein sequence: CASSLGGQGSYNEQFF.

The chain has TRBV18 and TRBJ2-7, with 7 bases aligning to TRBD1. Germline V gene sequence: CDR1 KGHSH, CDR2 LQKENI. The J segment lost 3 bases and the V segment lost 5 bases, leaving 7 bases of the junction unmatched. This CDR3 has 14 residues. The CDR3 here is CASSDRVSVYEQYF. The DNA of the CDR3 is TGTGCCAGCTCAGACAGGGTATCGGTCTACGAGCAGTACTTC. The full variable domain, rest sourced from reference TRBV18 and TRBJ2-7, is NAGVMQNPRHLVRRRGQEARLRCSPMKGHSHVYWYRQLPEEGLKFMVYLQKENIIDESGMPKERFSAEFPKEGPSILRIQQVVRGDSAAYFCASSDRVSVYEQYFGPGTRLTVT.

This clone occurred a few times. The rearrangement joins TRBV19 to TRBJ1-4, with TRBD1 identical over 9 bases. Germline V gives CDR1 LNHDA, CDR2 SQIVND (reference sequence). V shed 3 bases and J 8 bases; nucleotides not matched to a gene: 7. The CDR3 contains 15 residues. This CDR3 reads CASSMDRGAGEKLFF. The DNA of the CDR3 is TGTGCCAGTAGTATGGACAGGGGCGCAGGGGAAAAACTGTTTTTT.

This chain joins TRBV5-6 and TRBJ2-3, with 7 bases that match TRBD2. V gave up 0 bases and J gave up 1 base; unmatched junction bases: 8. The length of the CDR3 is 17 residues. Germline CDR1 SGHDT, CDR2 YYEEEE. This chain's CDR3 is CASSLGSWAGGTDTQYF. The CDR3 DNA follows: TGTGCCAGCAGCTTGGGCTCGTGGGCGGGGGGCACAGATACGCAGTATTTT. Supplemented by reference TRBV5-6 and TRBJ2-3, the full variable domain reads DAGVTQSPTHLIKTRGQQVTLRCSPKSGHDTVSWYQQALGQGPQFIFQYYEEEERQRGNFPDRFSGHQFPNYSSELNVNALLLGDSALYLCASSLGSWAGGTDTQYFGPGTRLTVL.

The chain uses TRBV19 and TRBJ1-5; D unresolved. The germline V and J ends were trimmed by 0 bases and 2 bases, with 11 bases remaining between them. The CDR3 is 16 amino acids. Germline values: CDR1 LNHDA, CDR2 SQIVND (reference sequence). CDR3 in amino acids: CASSIDPIGRNQPQHF. CDR3 DNA: TGTGCCAGTAGTATAGACCCCATCGGTCGCAATCAGCCCCAGCATTTT.

The genes are TRBV11-2 and TRBJ2-2; no clear D. The CDR3 length is 15 residues. CDR1 and CDR2 from the germline V gene are SGHAT and FQNNGV. Trimming stripped 0 bases from V and 1 base from J, with 6 bases between. The CDR3 nucleotides are TGTGCCAGCAGCTTAGAGCCAGGGAACACCGGGGAGCTGTTTTTT. It specifies CASSLEPGNTGELFF.

The chain couples TRBV7-9 to TRBJ2-3, with 7 bases fitting TRBD1. The CDR3 length is 15 residues. V shed 4 bases, J shed 2 bases, and the junction held 6 bases outside the gene matches. Germline V CDR1 and CDR2: SEHNR, FQNEAQ (reference sequence). The CDR3 bases are TGTGCCAGCAGCTCCATGGGACAGTACACAGATACGCAGTATTTT. This gives the protein CASSSMGQYTDTQYF.